The present entry profiles one T cell receptor beta chain with its context. The data were obtained in a study of blood T cell repertoires in COVID-19. V was trimmed by 3 bases and J by 6 bases, leaving 14 bases between them. The V gene's germline CDR1 is KGHSH and CDR2 LQKENI. The CDR3 has 15 residues. TCRdb's copy holds only in-frame clones and misses some; the assay was immunoSEQ multiplex PCR. The sample includes 300,000 to 350,000 clones, 75% to 90% of them seen just once. The clonotype comes from a woman aged 25-40 years with COVID-19, enrolled during active disease. The sequencing sample was made of peripheral blood. The rearrangement joins TRBV18 to TRBJ2-2; perhaps TRBD1 as D (6 bases). The CDR3 sequence is CASSPVGQSSGELFF. The CDR3 nucleotides read TGTGCCAGCTCACCGGTTGGACAGTCCTCCGGGGAGCTGTTTTTT.